One sample yielded the 28 T cell receptor beta chains listed below, sequenced in a study of blood T cell repertoires in COVID-19. Sequencing used immunoSEQ multiplex PCR; TCRdb keeps in-frame clones, though not all of them. The data hold 240,000 or so clones, with about 80% observed a single time. Specimen: peripheral blood. Receptors were obtained from a woman of 80 years or more with acute or convalescent COVID-19.

The chain links TRBV30 to TRBJ1-5; the match to TRBD1 covers 8 bases. Germline V gives CDR1 GTSNPN, CDR2 SVGIG (reference sequence). Trimming removed 3 bases from V and 7 bases from J; junction bases left unmatched: 8. CDR3 size: 14 residues. Here the CDR3 DNA reads TGTGCCTGGAGGTCCCAGGGGGCGACCCAGCCCCAGCATTTT. The encoded protein is CAWRSQGATQPQHF. Supplemented by reference TRBV30 and TRBJ1-5, the full variable domain reads SQTIHQWPATLVQPVGSPLSLECTVEGTSNPNLYWYRQAAGRGLQLLFYSVGIGQISSEVPQNLSASRPQDRQFILSSKKLLLSDSGFYLCAWRSQGATQPQHFGDGTRLSIL.

The rearrangement uses TRBV6-6 and TRBJ2-3; TRBD1 agrees at 9 bases. J gave up 5 bases and V 6 bases, and 12 bases lay outside the gene matches. The CDR3 totals 16 residues. The germline V gene encodes CDR1 MNHNY and CDR2 SVGAGI (reference sequence). CDR3 sequence (DNA): TGTGCCAGCAGCGATACCAGACAGGGGGTGAGAGATACGCAGTATTTT. It specifies CASSDTRQGVRDTQYF.

CDR3 sequence reads: CAISESGTGVGQPQHF. The DNA for the CDR3 is TGTGCCATCAGTGAGTCTGGGACAGGGGTGGGTCAGCCCCAGCATTTT. J is TRBJ1-5 and V is TRBV10-3; 10 bases line up with TRBD1. The V and J ends lost 0 bases and 6 bases, in that order; junction bases with no gene match: 5. The germline gives CDR1 ENHRY, CDR2 SYGVKD. CDR3 length equals 16 residues.

V and J are TRBV7-6 and TRBJ1-2; possibly TRBD1 for D (6 bases). CDR3 length equals 16 residues. Germline values: CDR1 SGHVS, CDR2 FNYEAQ. Trimming stripped 1 base from V and 0 bases from J, with 12 bases between. The CDR3 loop reads CASSLGGQGPNYGYTF. In nucleotides, the CDR3 is TGTGCCAGCAGCTTAGGGGGGCAGGGCCCTAACTATGGCTACACCTTC.

V gene TRBV20-1 combines with J gene TRBJ2-1; 11 positions match TRBD2. There are 14 residues in the CDR3. V gave up 3 bases and J gave up 6 bases; unmatched junction bases: 4. Germline CDR1 reads DFQATT; CDR2 reads SNEGSKA (reference sequence). The CDR3 DNA sequence: TGCAGTGCTAGTCTCGGGACTAGCGGCAATGAGCAGTTCTTC. Translation: CSASLGTSGNEQFF.

This clone showed up just a few times. The rearrangement links TRBV12-5 to TRBJ1-1; weak D call: TRBD1 (6 bases). The V end was cut by 5 bases, the J end by 3 bases, with 10 bases between. The CDR3 is 13 amino acids. From germline, CDR1 is LGHNT and CDR2 FRNRAP. CDR3 DNA: TGTGCTAGTGGTGCCACAGGGTACACTGAAGCTTTCTTT. This sequence encodes CASGATGYTEAFF.

The chain joins TRBV6-2 or TRBV6-3 to TRBJ2-5; D unclear. The CDR3 loop spans 14 amino acids. In germline, CDR1 is MNHEY, CDR2 SVGEGT. Trimming cost V 0 bases and J 2 bases, with 7 bases left between them. DNA for the CDR3: TGTGCCAGCAGTTACTCGGGCAGGCAAGAGACCCAGTACTTC. It yields the protein CASSYSGRQETQYF.

The V gene is TRBV5-1, the J gene TRBJ2-6; 9 nucleotides line up with TRBD1. The germline CDR1 and CDR2 sequences are SGHRS and YFSETQ. This CDR3 region has 17 residues. V gave up 3 bases and J gave up 2 bases; unmatched junction bases: 6. Here the CDR3 DNA reads TGCGCCAGCAGCTATACCGGGACAGGGACTGGGGCCAACGTCCTGACTTTC. This sequence encodes CASSYTGTGTGANVLTF.

The chain couples TRBV27 to TRBJ2-1; 7 bases agree with TRBD1. The CDR3 length is 12 residues. J lost 7 bases, V lost 5 bases, and 2 bases had no gene match. The germline CDR1 and CDR2 sequences are MNHEY and SMNVEV (reference sequence). The CDR3 protein is CASSQQGNEQFF. CDR3 bases: TGTGCCAGCAGTCAACAGGGGAATGAGCAGTTCTTC.

This chain joins TRBV18 and TRBJ2-7; 10 bases are a match to TRBD2. CDR3 length: 14 residues. After removal of 3 bases from V and 5 bases from J, the junction contained 4 bases not matched to a gene. Germline V gene sequence: CDR1 KGHSH, CDR2 LQKENI. CDR3: CASSPVSGGNEQYF. CDR3 in DNA: TGTGCCAGCTCACCGGTTAGCGGGGGGAACGAGCAGTACTTC.

The genes are TRBV10-3 and TRBJ2-7; 8 bases are shared with TRBD2. V shed 7 bases, J shed 0 bases, and the junction held 5 bases outside the gene matches. The CDR3 length is 14 residues. Germline-derived CDR1 and CDR2 are ENHRY and SYGVKD. CDR3 in DNA: TGTGCCATCACCCGGGGGGGGAGCTCCTACGAGCAGTACTTC. Its protein is CAITRGGSSYEQYF.

This clone was seen only a few times. The chain employs TRBV5-1 and TRBJ2-1, with D possibly being TRBD1 (7 bases). Germline values: CDR1 SGHRS, CDR2 YFSETQ. There are 16 residues in the CDR3. Trimming removed 2 bases at V and 5 bases at J, with 17 bases between. CDR3 residues: CASSFGDAGQNNEQFF. The CDR3 DNA sequence: TGCGCCAGCAGCTTCGGCGACGCGGGACAGAACAATGAGCAGTTCTTC.

The genes are TRBV7-2 and TRBJ2-4, with D possibly TRBD2 on 5 matching bases. The CDR3 extends over 15 amino acids. Germline CDR1 and CDR2: SGHTA and FQGNSA. V was cut by 2 bases and J by 5 bases, with 13 bases left in between. As DNA, the CDR3 is TGTGCCAGCAGCTTATGGGGTAGCGCGGAAAACATTCAGTACTTC. Translated, it gives CASSLWGSAENIQYF.

The V gene is TRBV6-2 or TRBV6-3, the J gene TRBJ1-1, with 7 bases aligning to TRBD1. Per the germline V gene, CDR1 is MNHEY and CDR2 is SVGEGT. V lost 4 bases to trimming and J lost 0 bases; unmatched junction nucleotides: 5. This CDR3 region has 15 residues. DNA of the CDR3: TGTGCCAGCAGTTCAAGACAGGGCCTGAACACTGAAGCTTTCTTT. This codes for CASSSRQGLNTEAFF.

The chain joins TRBV3-1 (or the pseudogene TRBV3-2) to TRBJ1-3; no firm D call. The CDR3 is 15 residues long. V was shortened by 4 bases and J by 11 bases, with 21 bases between the two germline ends. The germline gives CDR1 LGHDT, CDR2 YNNKEL (reference sequence). The CDR3 loop is CASSRQIGGERPIYF. CDR3 in DNA: TGTGCCAGCAGCCGACAAATTGGAGGTGAGAGGCCCATATATTTT.

The chain recombines TRBV3-1 (or the pseudogene TRBV3-2) with TRBJ1-5, with D perhaps TRBD1 (6 bases). V lost 4 bases and J 3 bases, leaving 7 bases between the germline ends. CDR3 length equals 13 residues. Germline CDR1 LGHDT, CDR2 YNNKEL (reference sequence). CDR3 nucleotide sequence: TGTGCCAGCAGCCGGGGGCACAATCAGCCCCAGCATTTT. Translation gives CASSRGHNQPQHF.

V usage is TRBV28 and J usage is TRBJ1-1, with D unclear. There are 13 residues in the CDR3. The germline gives CDR1 MDHEN, CDR2 SYDVKM. The V gene lost 6 bases and the J gene lost 8 bases, with 16 bases spanning the gap. The CDR3 DNA sequence: TGTGCCAGCAGCCCCCCCTCCAGGTCGGAAGCTTTCTTT. As protein: CASSPPSRSEAFF.

This clone was found once. The chain recombines TRBV4-3 with TRBJ2-4; 8 bases agree with TRBD1. After removal of 3 bases from V and 3 bases from J, the junction contained 7 bases not matched to a gene. Germline V gene sequence: CDR1 LGHNA, CDR2 YSLEER. This CDR3 spans 16 amino acids. The CDR3 sequence: CASSHGGTGGKNIQYF. The DNA for the CDR3 is TGCGCCAGCAGCCACGGTGGGACAGGCGGCAAAAACATTCAGTACTTC.

The gene calls are TRBV7-8 and TRBJ1-2; D is possibly TRBD1 (6 bases). There are 18 residues in the CDR3. Germline CDR1 reads SGHVS; CDR2 reads FQNEAQ. Between the trimmed V and J ends, which lost 1 base and 6 bases, there was a span of 24 bases. The CDR3 loop reads CASSLDEGDTTGFNGYTF. In DNA form, the CDR3 reads TGTGCCAGCAGCTTAGATGAGGGGGACACCACCGGGTTTAATGGCTACACCTTC.

The chain uses TRBV7-8 and TRBJ1-2; D might be TRBD1 (6 bases). The CDR3 has 16 residues. Looked up from germline, CDR1 is SGHVS and CDR2 is FQNEAQ. V was shortened by 0 bases and J by 2 bases, with 13 bases between the two germline ends. The CDR3 DNA reads as TGTGCCAGCAGCTTAGCCCCACAGGGCTTCAACTATGGCTACACCTTC. Translating gives CASSLAPQGFNYGYTF.

The chain has TRBV19 and TRBJ1-5; a possible D gene is TRBD1 (6 bases). Germline-derived CDR1 and CDR2 are LNHDA and SQIVND (reference sequence). This CDR3 region has 15 residues. The ends were cut back, 5 bases at V and 5 bases at J, with 16 bases in the middle. The CDR3 bases are TGTGCCAGTAGTTTCACGGACAGAGTGGATCAGCCCCAGCATTTT. This gives the protein CASSFTDRVDQPQHF. Together with reference TRBV19 and TRBJ1-5, the CDR3 gives the full variable domain: DGGITQSPKYLFRKEGQNVTLSCEQNLNHDAMYWYRQDPGQGLRLIYYSQIVNDFQKGDIAEGYSVSREKKESFPLTVTSAQKNPTAFYLCASSFTDRVDQPQHFGDGTRLSIL.

This clone appeared a few times. The chain joins TRBV7-2 to TRBJ1-5; D may be TRBD1 (6 bases). Per germline, CDR1 SGHTA and CDR2 FQGNSA. The CDR3 consists of 14 residues. The V end was cut by 1 base, the J end by 11 bases, with 15 bases between. The CDR3 region is CASSLVGTSKAQHF. Written as DNA, the CDR3 is TGTGCCAGCAGCTTAGTTGGGACATCTAAGGCCCAGCATTTT.

V and J are TRBV28 and TRBJ2-5, with 8 bases aligning to TRBD2. This CDR3 is built from 15 residues. Germline V gene data show CDR1 as MDHEN and CDR2 as SYDVKM. Trimming removed 2 bases from V and 4 bases from J; junction bases left unmatched: 6. The CDR3 nucleotides read TGTGCCAGCAGTTTACCGGTTCTAGCGGGAGAGACCCAGTACTTC. It specifies CASSLPVLAGETQYF.

The gene calls are TRBV4-3 and TRBJ1-4; D gene unclear. Deletions cut 4 bases from V and 6 bases from J, with 12 bases between. CDR3 length: 14 amino acids. Germline values: CDR1 LGHNA, CDR2 YSLEER. The CDR3 region has the DNA TGCGCCAGCAGCCCCCGGTTGGCGGATGAAAAACTGTTTTTT. Encoded protein: CASSPRLADEKLFF.

The chain joins TRBV19 to TRBJ1-3, with 8 bases identical to TRBD1. V was pared by 3 bases and J by 2 bases, with 6 bases of the junction left unmatched. CDR3 length equals 16 residues. The germline V gene encodes CDR1 LNHDA and CDR2 SQIVND (reference sequence). The CDR3 coding sequence is TGTGCCAGTAGTATTTTACTCAGGGGGCCTGGAAACACCATATATTTT. It translates to CASSILLRGPGNTIYF.

This sequence joins TRBV2 and TRBJ1-2, with 8 bases fitting TRBD1. Germline CDR1 is SNHLY and CDR2 is FYNNEI. The ends lost 5 bases at V and 5 bases at J; junction bases unmatched: 13. This CDR3 spans 16 amino acids. The CDR3 loop is CASSLQIGQGGYGYTF. The CDR3 nucleotides read TGTGCCAGCAGTCTACAGATAGGACAGGGAGGGTATGGCTACACCTTC.

In DNA form, the CDR3 reads TGTGCCAGCAGCTTGCTGTCAGGGGGCTGGGGCTACACCTTC. Amino acid sequence: CASSLLSGGWGYTF. The chain combines TRBV5-6 with TRBJ1-2; TRBD1 matches at 8 bases. CDR1 is SGHDT and CDR2 is YYEEEE in the germline V gene. V was clipped by 1 base and J by 8 bases; unmatched bases: 7. The CDR3 is 14 amino acids.

V gene TRBV28 combines with J gene TRBJ2-3, with a tentative D call TRBD1 (6 bases). The V end was cut by 6 bases, the J end by 0 bases, with 13 bases between. The CDR3 contains 15 residues. Germline CDR1 and CDR2: MDHEN and SYDVKM. This CDR3 reads CASSKPRGSTDTQYF. In DNA, the CDR3 is TGTGCCAGCAGCAAGCCGAGGGGGAGCACAGATACGCAGTATTTT.